This passage covers 17 T cell receptor beta chains from one sample sequenced in a study of Tregs in tolerant kidney transplant recipients (dated by TCRdb to the late 2010s). Reading the label with the study, this specimen's time point is: blood sample drawn before combined kidney and bone marrow transplant. The library was made by the immunoSEQ multiplex PCR assay. As stored in TCRdb, this immuneACCESS dataset retains in-frame rearrangements with V and J assigned. A fraction of the clones does not appear; measured against another copy, unresolved V genes explain less than half of the discrepancy, and the remainder lacks a known reason. Recorded for this sample are nearly 95,000 clones; 80% to 95% of them occurred a single time. 0.46% of the sample is in the top ten clones. The sequenced sample was CD4+ T cells from blood, obtained before the transplant. These receptors were obtained from a human donor who received a combined kidney and bone marrow transplant.

CDR3 protein: CASSARLAGAKETQYF. The CDR3 nucleotides are TGTGCCAGCAGCGCCCGACTAGCGGGAGCCAAAGAGACCCAGTACTTC. This chain uses TRBV11-3 with TRBJ2-5, with 12 bases identical to TRBD2. The V gene's germline CDR1 is SGHNT and CDR2 YENEEA. This CDR3 spans 16 amino acids. Trimming cost V 5 bases and J 3 bases; bases outside gene matches: 7.

CDR3 sequence (DNA): TGTGCCAGCAGCTTAGCCTCTGGGGGGAGAGAGCAGGGCTACACCTTC. Its translation: CASSLASGGREQGYTF. The gene calls are TRBV11-2 and TRBJ1-2; D is perhaps TRBD1 (5 bases). Germline-derived CDR1 and CDR2 are SGHAT and FQNNGV. V dropped 1 base and J dropped 8 bases, with 20 bases sitting between them. This CDR3 is 16 amino acids long.

The chain employs TRBV5-1 and TRBJ1-3; 10 nucleotides agree with TRBD1. Germline V CDR1 and CDR2: SGHRS, YFSETQ. The CDR3 runs 17 residues. With 0 bases clipped from V and 0 bases from J, the junction kept 3 bases outside the gene matches. CDR3 nucleotide sequence: TGCGCCAGCAGCTTGGCCTGGGACAGGGGCTCTGGAAACACCATATATTTT. As protein: CASSLAWDRGSGNTIYF.

Concerning this clone itself: This specimen includes other DNA sequences encoding the same CDR3. This chain joins TRBV6-1 and TRBJ1-6; no reliable D call. Germline assignment: CDR1 MNHNS and CDR2 SASEGT. This CDR3 has 16 amino acids. V was pared by 0 bases and J by 8 bases, with 14 bases between. In nucleotides, the CDR3 is TGTGCCAGCAGTGAAGCATCGTTGGCGGGTCATTCACCCCTCCACTTT. This codes for CASSEASLAGHSPLHF.

The V gene is TRBV7-2, the J gene TRBJ2-5, with TRBD1 matching 8 bases. The V and J ends lost 5 bases and 13 bases, in that order; junction bases with no gene match: 9. The germline V gene has CDR1 SGHTA and CDR2 FQGNSA. The CDR3 is made up of 12 amino acids. The CDR3 region is CASSNQGAVLYF. DNA of the CDR3: TGTGCCAGCAGCAACCAGGGGGCGGTTTTGTACTTC.

This clone appeared a single time. Other DNA sequences in this sample translate to the same CDR3. The chain links TRBV28 to TRBJ1-6; the D gene is possibly TRBD1 (6 bases). Trimming pared 6 bases from V and 5 bases from J, leaving 14 bases between. The length of the CDR3 is 15 residues. Germline V gene lookup returns CDR1 MDHEN and CDR2 SYDVKM. CDR3 nucleotides: TGTGCCAGCAGCGACCCGGGGACAAATAATTCACCCCTCCACTTT. It yields the protein CASSDPGTNNSPLHF.

This chain links TRBV19 with TRBJ2-5, with D uncertain. Germline loops: CDR1 LNHDA, CDR2 SQIVND (reference sequence). This CDR3 comprises 13 residues. Trimming left V 4 bases short and J 1 base short, with 7 bases between. CDR3 nucleotides: TGTGCCAGTAGTACGGTGATCCAAGAGACCCAGTACTTC. This codes for CASSTVIQETQYF.

The J gene is TRBJ2-7, the V gene TRBV5-1, with 9 bases matching TRBD2. This CDR3 has 15 residues. After removal of 7 bases from V and 3 bases from J, the junction contained 11 bases not matched to a gene. The V gene's germline CDR1 is SGHRS and CDR2 YFSETQ. Written as DNA, the CDR3 is TGCGCCAGCCAAACCGCTAGCGGGACCTTCTACGAGCAGTACTTC. Its protein is CASQTASGTFYEQYF.

The chain couples TRBV4-1 to TRBJ2-5, with TRBD1 matching over 7 bases. The CDR3 has 15 amino acids. Germline loops: CDR1 MGHRA, CDR2 YSYEKL. Trimming at V came to 1 base and at J to 3 bases, leaving 5 bases not matched to a gene. The CDR3 spells CASSQGGGSEETQYF. CDR3 sequence (DNA): TGCGCCAGCAGCCAAGGAGGGGGCAGTGAAGAGACCCAGTACTTC.

V usage is TRBV6-4 and J usage is TRBJ2-3; D gene ambiguous. Per the germline V gene, CDR1 is MRHNA and CDR2 is SNTAGT. V lost 3 bases and J lost 0, with 4 bases in between. This CDR3 is built from 13 residues. The CDR3: CASSERSTDTQYF. The DNA for the CDR3 is TGTGCCAGCAGTGAGAGGAGCACAGATACGCAGTATTTT.

The chain recombines TRBV7-9 with TRBJ2-2; TRBD2 agrees at 13 bases. V lost 2 bases to trimming and J lost 4 bases; unmatched junction nucleotides: 7. From germline, CDR1 is SEHNR and CDR2 FQNEAQ (reference sequence). The length of the CDR3 is 18 residues. The CDR3 coding sequence is TGTGCCAGCAGCTTAAAGGGACTAGCGGGACCGGGCACCGGGGAGCTGTTTTTT. Its protein product is CASSLKGLAGPGTGELFF.

The chain carries TRBV5-6 and TRBJ2-5; tentative D call: TRBD1 (5 bases). Trimming took 0 bases from V and 8 from J, leaving 20 bases between them. Looked up from germline, CDR1 is SGHDT and CDR2 is YYEEEE. The CDR3 totals 16 residues. The CDR3 DNA reads TGTGCCAGCAGCTTGGATAGTGGCAGGGTGAGTGGCACCCAGTACTTC. Translated: CASSLDSGRVSGTQYF.

This clone was detected only once. The chain uses TRBV9 and TRBJ2-1, with 10 positions matching TRBD2. V was pared by 4 bases and J by 4 bases, with 5 bases of the junction left unmatched. CDR1 is SGDLS, CDR2 YYNGEE, per germline. The CDR3 is 15 amino acids. The CDR3 sequence is CASSRTSGSYNEQFF. Written as DNA, the CDR3 is TGTGCCAGCAGCCGGACTAGCGGAAGTTACAATGAGCAGTTCTTC.

Only a few counts were recorded for this clone. J is TRBJ1-6 and V is TRBV6-1; TRBD1 is a possible D gene (5 bases). The CDR3 is 15 residues long. The germline V gene has CDR1 MNHNS and CDR2 SASEGT. Trimming took 5 bases from V and 9 from J, leaving 17 bases between them. The DNA of the CDR3 is TGTGCCAGCAGTTCAGAATACAGGTCCGCTTCACCCCTCCACTTT. It yields the protein CASSSEYRSASPLHF.

This chain connects TRBV4-2 to TRBJ2-5; the match to TRBD2 covers 16 bases. The CDR3 has 18 residues. Germline V gene lookup returns CDR1 LGHNA and CDR2 YNFKEQ. Germline trimming cut 1 base from V and 3 bases from J; bases unmatched to any gene: 5. The CDR3: CASSQALGTSGGEETQYF. In nucleotides, the CDR3 is TGTGCCAGCAGCCAAGCTCTCGGGACTAGCGGGGGGGAAGAGACCCAGTACTTC.

The chain joins TRBV5-1 to TRBJ2-3; D might be TRBD1 (6 bases). V was pared by 4 bases and J by 7 bases, with 28 bases between. This CDR3 has 18 amino acids. Germline assignment: CDR1 SGHRS and CDR2 YFSETQ. CDR3 DNA: TGCGCCAGCAGCGTTAGGGACATACAGAAACCTCGCACGAATACGCAGTATTTT. Amino acid sequence: CASSVRDIQKPRTNTQYF.

The gene calls are TRBV18 and TRBJ2-7; tentatively, D is TRBD2 (5 bases). V lost 2 bases and J 0 bases, leaving 11 bases between the germline ends. This CDR3 contains 15 residues. Germline CDR1 and CDR2: KGHSH and LQKENI. In DNA form, the CDR3 reads TGTGCCAGCTCACCATACCGGGGAGACTCCTACGAGCAGTACTTC. Protein: CASSPYRGDSYEQYF.